The TCR beta chain under discussion was sequenced for a study of lymphopenia after photon versus proton radiotherapy. Points from the study as a whole: After the lymphocyte nadir, photon-treated repertoires showed oligoclonal expansion, especially of CD8+ Temra cells.

A remark on this clone: The antigen is not known.

TCRdb keeps only in-frame clones here, not all; method: immunoSEQ multiplex PCR. The table has 150,000 to 200,000 clones, approximately 90% seen once; the top ten hold around 5.1%. Looked up from germline, CDR1 is SEHNR and CDR2 is FQNEAQ (reference sequence). CDR3 length: 17 amino acids. With V trimmed by 6 bases and J by 2 bases, 14 bases remained unmatched. This clonotype was sampled from a man between 50 and 59 years old with gastric cancer. The chain recombines TRBV7-9 with TRBJ2-7, with 9 bases identical to TRBD2. The sample in question was peripheral blood, obtained from a patient treated with photon-based radiotherapy. The CDR3 bases are TGTGCCAGCAGTCCTCAAGGGGCTAGCGGGGATACCTACGAGCAGTACTTC. Its translation is CASSPQGASGDTYEQYF.